This passage covers 26 T cell receptor beta chains from one sample sequenced in a study of T cell repertoires in cytomegalovirus infection. These TCRs' antigens remain unknown. TCRdb passed the reads through MiXCR, listing each CDR3 protein once. The sample records about 830,000 distinct CDR3 sequences, 32% being singletons. Sample: cultured CD8+ T cells from PBMCs, taken from culture after CMV antigen stimulation. Receptor source: a human donor in good health (CMV status not recorded). Some clones in this sample may be carry-over from other donors' samples.

The V and J genes are TRBV18 and TRBJ2-1, with a possible D match to TRBD2 (6 bases). Trimming stripped 4 bases from V and 9 bases from J, with 19 bases between. The CDR3 is 15 amino acids. Germline loops: CDR1 KGHSH, CDR2 LQKENI. This CDR3 reads CASSLSGGGLSEQFF. In DNA form, the CDR3 reads TGTGCCAGCTCACTATCCGGCGGAGGGCTATCTGAGCAGTTCTTC.

The chain couples TRBV5-4 to TRBJ1-1; D remains ambiguous. The CDR3 loop spans 14 amino acids. The germline V and J ends were trimmed by 0 bases and 5 bases, with 11 bases remaining between them. Germline V CDR1 and CDR2: SGHNT, YYREEE (reference sequence). The CDR3 spells CASSLARSRTEAFF. The CDR3 DNA sequence: TGTGCCAGCAGCTTGGCGAGGAGCAGGACTGAAGCTTTCTTT.

V gene TRBV10-2 combines with J gene TRBJ2-3; a weak D match, TRBD2 (6 bases). The V end was cut by 3 bases, the J end by 4 bases, with 23 bases between. Germline V gene data show CDR1 as WSHSY and CDR2 as SAAADI. The CDR3 is made up of 18 amino acids. CDR3 residues: CASSDRVSGTRGPDTQYF. The CDR3 region has the DNA TGCGCCAGCAGTGATCGGGTTAGCGGAACCCGTGGGCCAGATACGCAGTATTTT.

In nucleotides, the CDR3 is TGTGCCAGCAGTGAAAGAAGTGGCGGGGGGAGGGCAGATACGCAGTATTTT. Amino acid sequence: CASSERSGGGRADTQYF. V is TRBV2 and J is TRBJ2-3, with 8 bases lining up with TRBD2. The V segment lost 2 bases and the J segment 4 bases; nucleotides outside the gene matches: 11. The CDR3 consists of 17 residues. Per germline, CDR1 SNHLY and CDR2 FYNNEI.

The sample holds a few counts of this clonotype. This chain joins TRBV12-5 and TRBJ2-2; D is ambiguous. The germline V gene has CDR1 LGHNT and CDR2 FRNRAP. The CDR3 is 14 residues long. Deletions cut 3 bases from V and 1 base from J, with 6 bases between. The CDR3 DNA reads as TGTGCTAGTGGTTTATATGGGAACACCGGGGAGCTGTTTTTT. Its translation: CASGLYGNTGELFF.

This chain joins TRBV19 and TRBJ1-5; TRBD1 matches at 7 bases. The CDR3 has 15 residues. Per the germline V gene, CDR1 is LNHDA and CDR2 is SQIVND (reference sequence). The V and J ends lost 0 bases and 7 bases, in that order; junction bases with no gene match: 6. The CDR3 coding sequence is TGTGCCAGTAGTATAGACCGGGACAGACCACAGCCCCAGCATTTT. Its protein is CASSIDRDRPQPQHF.

As regards this clonotype: The DNA is omitted, as the CDR3 cannot be located on it reliably, and the CDR3 follows TCRdb's listing. The CDR3 loop reads CASILGPGTGIYEQYF. This chain connects TRBV6-1 to TRBJ2-7; the table gives TRBD1 as D, unverified against the DNA. Both ends counted, the CDR3 spans 16 residues. Germline V lookup: CDR1 MNHNS, CDR2 SASEGT.

The chain combines TRBV6-6 with TRBJ2-4, with 8 bases fitting TRBD1. Germline V gene sequence: CDR1 MNHNY, CDR2 SVGAGI (reference sequence). V lost 6 bases to trimming and J lost 4 bases; unmatched junction nucleotides: 14. This CDR3 has 17 residues. CDR3 nucleotide sequence: TGTGCCAGCAGCCACCAGGGGGCCCAGGGGGTTAAAAACATTCAGTACTTC. It encodes CASSHQGAQGVKNIQYF.

This clonotype was found a few times. This sequence joins TRBV6-5 and TRBJ1-4; TRBD1 agrees at 9 bases. The CDR3 is 16 amino acids. CDR1 and CDR2 (germline): MNHEY, SVGAGI. Trimming at V came to 5 bases and at J to 8 bases, leaving 12 bases not matched to a gene. CDR3 bases: TGTGCCAGCAGTATCTCTTCCACAGGGGGCGCGGAAAAACTGTTTTTT. Translating gives CASSISSTGGAEKLFF.

The chain uses TRBV12-5 and TRBJ2-1, with D possibly being TRBD1 or TRBD2 (6 bases each). V lost 3 bases, J lost 4 bases, and 13 bases lay in between. This CDR3 is built from 15 residues. Germline loops: CDR1 LGHNT, CDR2 FRNRAP. The CDR3 here is CASGFFGGPYNEQFF. In nucleotides, the CDR3 is TGTGCTAGTGGTTTTTTCGGGGGCCCTTACAATGAGCAGTTCTTC.

The chain joins TRBV7-4 to TRBJ2-7; TRBD2 matches 10 bases. The junction had 11 bases not matched to a gene; V was cut back by 6 bases and J by 3 bases. CDR1 is SGHVT and CDR2 is SQSDAQ in the germline V gene. This CDR3 has 16 amino acids. Here the CDR3 reads CASSPPGLAHIYEQYF. The CDR3 DNA is TGTGCCAGCAGTCCACCGGGACTAGCGCATATCTACGAGCAGTACTTC.

The chain employs TRBV5-1 and TRBJ1-3; 8 nucleotides agree with TRBD1. The CDR3 covers 17 residues. V was pared by 4 bases and J by 2 bases, with 11 bases of the junction left unmatched. From germline, CDR1 is SGHRS and CDR2 YFSETQ. This CDR3 is CASSRAGTGLTGNTIYF. CDR3 coding DNA: TGCGCCAGCAGCCGCGCCGGGACAGGCCTGACTGGAAACACCATATATTTT.

This clonotype was seen many times. The rearrangement links TRBV12-3 or TRBV12-4 to TRBJ2-2; tentative D call: TRBD2 (6 bases). The CDR3 is made up of 14 amino acids. V was pared by 11 bases and J by 3 bases, with 16 bases between. The CDR3 DNA sequence: TGTGCCGGTTCTGTGGGGGGTTACACCGGGGAGCTGTTTTTT. Encoded protein: CAGSVGGYTGELFF.

The chain has TRBV24-1 and TRBJ2-6; D call uncertain. The ends were cut back, 9 bases at V and 0 bases at J, with 8 bases in the middle. The CDR3 is 14 amino acids. Germline CDR1 reads KGHDR; CDR2 reads SFDVKD. CDR3 nucleotides: TGTGCCACCGAGGCGAGCTCTGGGGCCAACGTCCTGACTTTC. Protein product: CATEASSGANVLTF.

DNA of the CDR3: TGTGCCAGCAGCAGAACGACAGGGGGCAGGGAGACCCAGTACTTC. Translating it yields CASSRTTGGRETQYF. This chain joins TRBV6-2 or TRBV6-3 and TRBJ2-5; TRBD1 aligns across 10 bases. The V gene end was trimmed by 6 bases and the J gene end by 5 bases; junction bases not matched to a gene: 9. CDR1 and CDR2 from the germline V gene are MNHEY and SVGEGT. The CDR3 consists of 15 residues.

V and J are TRBV12-3 or TRBV12-4 and TRBJ1-2; 9 bases fit TRBD1. This CDR3 is 18 amino acids long. Trimming cost V 1 base and J 0 bases; bases outside gene matches: 9. The CDR3 spells CASSLVGQGFRSNYGYTF. The CDR3 region has the DNA TGTGCCAGCAGTTTAGTTGGACAGGGGTTCCGGTCTAACTATGGCTACACCTTC.

In regard to this clonotype: At one of its ends the junction is not consistent with the germline gene, which may arise from a read error. This chain joins TRBV7-6 and TRBJ1-1; D gene unclear. The CDR3 sequence is 13 residues long. CDR1 is SGHVS, CDR2 FNYEAQ, per germline. CDR3 in DNA: TGTGTCAGCAGCTTGGACCGCAACACTGAAGCTTTCTTT. Its translation: CVSSLDRNTEAFF.

This rearrangement joins TRBV7-9 to TRBJ2-5; no firm D call. V lost 5 bases, J lost 5 bases, and 12 bases lay in between. Germline CDR1 is SEHNR and CDR2 is FQNEAQ (reference sequence). The CDR3 loop spans 13 amino acids. CDR3 sequence: CASSPPLEETQYF. In nucleotides, the CDR3 is TGTGCCAGCAGCCCCCCTCTAGAGGAGACCCAGTACTTC.

V is TRBV4-1 and J is TRBJ2-7; D is perhaps TRBD2 (5 bases). Germline V CDR1 and CDR2: MGHRA, YSYEKL. Between the trimmed V and J ends, which lost 4 bases and 2 bases, there was a span of 18 bases. The CDR3 runs to 16 residues. CDR3 residues: CASSPPGSLQPYEQYF. CDR3 coding DNA: TGCGCCAGCAGCCCCCCGGGATCCCTCCAGCCCTACGAGCAGTACTTC.

The chain links TRBV7-6 to TRBJ2-7, with D possibly TRBD2 on 5 matching bases. The CDR3 loop spans 14 amino acids. V gave up 5 bases and J gave up 2 bases, with 13 bases separating them. Germline V gene sequence: CDR1 SGHVS, CDR2 FNYEAQ. The CDR3 DNA is TGTGCCAGCAGCCCGGAGGTGGCAGCCTACGAGCAGTACTTC. Its translation is CASSPEVAAYEQYF. The complete variable domain, with remaining parts taken from reference TRBV7-6 and TRBJ2-7, reads GAGVSQSPRYKVTKRGQDVALRCDPISGHVSLYWYRQALGQGPEFLTYFNYEAQQDKSGLPNDRFSAERPEGSISTLTIQRTEQRDSAMYRCASSPEVAAYEQYFGPGTRLTVT.

The rearrangement joins TRBV24-1 to TRBJ2-1; D is uncertain. The V end lost 5 bases, the J end lost 10 bases, and 14 bases lay between the germline ends. CDR3 length equals 13 residues. Germline-derived CDR1 and CDR2 are KGHDR and SFDVKD. The CDR3 DNA reads as TGTGCCACCAGTGGAAAAGGGAAGGGCGAGCAGTTCTTC. This encodes CATSGKGKGEQFF.

The genes are TRBV29-1 and TRBJ2-5; TRBD2 matches 11 bases. V lost 0 bases and J lost 2; bases outside the gene matches: 5. This CDR3 comprises 16 residues. Germline lookup yields CDR1 SQVTM and CDR2 ANQGSEA. The CDR3 nucleotides are TGCAGCGTTGAAGATAAAACTAGCGGGGGACAAGAGACCCAGTACTTC. Amino acid sequence: CSVEDKTSGGQETQYF.

This sequence joins TRBV6-1 and TRBJ2-7; D not certain. V lost 7 bases and J lost 2, with 15 bases in between. Germline assignment: CDR1 MNHNS and CDR2 SASEGT. The CDR3 totals 14 residues. This CDR3 is CASIPVRVTYEQYF. For the CDR3, the DNA is TGTGCCAGCATCCCTGTCCGGGTTACCTACGAGCAGTACTTC.

The chain is built from TRBV27 and TRBJ1-1; a possible D gene is TRBD1 (5 bases). This CDR3 is built from 14 residues. Germline CDR1 is MNHEY and CDR2 is SMNVEV (reference sequence). The germline V and J ends were trimmed by 3 bases and 3 bases, with 11 bases remaining between them. Here the CDR3 reads CASSFKGRDTEAFF. CDR3 nucleotide sequence: TGTGCCAGCAGTTTTAAGGGGCGGGACACTGAAGCTTTCTTT.

The rearrangement uses TRBV9 and TRBJ2-1; TRBD2 aligns across 10 bases. This CDR3 contains 18 residues. The germline V gene has CDR1 SGDLS and CDR2 YYNGEE. The V and J ends lost 0 bases and 4 bases, in that order; junction bases with no gene match: 10. DNA for the CDR3: TGTGCCAGCAGCGTAGAGGGGGCTGGAGCGGGGGGGTACAATGAGCAGTTCTTC. Protein: CASSVEGAGAGGYNEQFF.

This clonotype was seen more than once but under ten times. J is TRBJ2-7 and V is TRBV6-6, with a weak D call TRBD2 (5 bases). The CDR3 runs to 16 residues. Germline CDR1 and CDR2: MNHNY and SVGAGI (reference sequence). V was cut by 2 bases and J by 5 bases, with 19 bases left in between. CDR3 in amino acids: CASSYGLLGEGHEQYV. In nucleotides, the CDR3 is TGTGCCAGCAGTTACGGCCTGTTGGGTGAGGGTCACGAGCAGTACGTC.